The 17 T cell receptor beta chains below come from one sample, sequenced in a study of cytomegalovirus exposure and HLA in healthy donors. Profiling relied on immunoSEQ multiplex PCR, and the TCRdb table lists in-frame clones only, not all of them. The table has roughly 120,000 clones, roughly 88% seen once; the top ten hold about 6%. The sequencing sample was made of PBMCs. The origin of the receptors is a woman younger than 35 in good health and CMV-seropositive.

The CDR3 reads CAWSVQGILEKLFF. The CDR3, as DNA: TGTGCCTGGAGTGTACAGGGAATCTTGGAAAAACTGTTTTTT. The rearrangement joins TRBV30 to TRBJ1-4, with a tentative D call TRBD1 (6 bases). The CDR3 contains 14 residues. Per germline, CDR1 GTSNPN and CDR2 SVGIG (reference sequence). V was cut by 0 bases and J by 8 bases, with 13 bases left in between.

V usage is TRBV9 and J usage is TRBJ1-1; TRBD1 matches 8 bases. From germline, CDR1 is SGDLS and CDR2 YYNGEE. V trimming: 0 bases; J trimming: 4 bases; junction bases outside the gene matches: 5. The CDR3 is 15 amino acids. DNA of the CDR3: TGTGCCAGCAGCGTAGTGGGACAGGAGGTCACTGAAGCTTTCTTT. It specifies CASSVVGQEVTEAFF.

The genes are TRBV25-1 and TRBJ2-5; 12 bases agree with TRBD2. With 4 bases clipped from V and 4 bases from J, the junction kept 4 bases outside the gene matches. Germline V gene sequence: CDR1 MGHDK, CDR2 SYGVNS. The CDR3 is made up of 15 amino acids. Written as DNA, the CDR3 is TGTGCCAGCAGTGCCAAACTAGCGGGAGGAGAGACCCAGTACTTC. It yields the protein CASSAKLAGGETQYF. Drawing the rest from reference TRBV25-1 and TRBJ2-5, the complete variable domain is EADIYQTPRYLVIGTGKKITLECSQTMGHDKMYWYQQDPGMELHLIHYSYGVNSTEKGDLSSESTVSRIRTEHFPLTLESARPSHTSQYLCASSAKLAGGETQYFGPGTRLLVL.

The J gene is TRBJ1-2, the V gene TRBV7-9; 8 bases are a match to TRBD1. This CDR3 contains 16 residues. Germline V gene lookup returns CDR1 SEHNR and CDR2 FQNEAQ (reference sequence). The V gene end was trimmed by 6 bases and the J gene end by 8 bases; junction bases not matched to a gene: 17. The CDR3 nucleotides are TGTGCCAGCAGATCCTCTTTGGACAGGGCGGAGGGAGGCTACACCTTC. It codes for CASRSSLDRAEGGYTF.

The V and J genes are TRBV27 and TRBJ1-1; 8 nucleotides align to TRBD1. The CDR3 is 14 amino acids. Germline-derived CDR1 and CDR2 are MNHEY and SMNVEV (reference sequence). V trimming: 5 bases; J trimming: 1 base; junction bases outside the gene matches: 3. The CDR3 is CASSPGGRNTEAFF. The CDR3 DNA reads TGTGCCAGCAGTCCAGGGGGCAGGAACACTGAAGCTTTCTTT.

This sequence joins TRBV4-3 and TRBJ2-7; 12 positions match TRBD2. CDR1 and CDR2 from the germline V gene are LGHNA and YSLEER. The V segment lost 1 base and the J segment 3 bases; nucleotides outside the gene matches: 1. The CDR3 has 15 residues. CDR3 amino acids: CASSQGTSGVYEQYF. In DNA form, the CDR3 reads TGCGCCAGCAGCCAAGGGACTAGCGGGGTCTACGAGCAGTACTTC.

The chain links TRBV13 to TRBJ2-7; 7 nucleotides align to TRBD2. Per the germline V gene, CDR1 is PRHDT and CDR2 is FYEKMQ (reference sequence). This CDR3 comprises 16 residues. The J segment lost 5 bases and the V segment lost 4 bases, leaving 14 bases of the junction unmatched. The CDR3 is CASSSWWEGKQNEQYF. The CDR3 DNA is TGTGCCAGCAGCTCTTGGTGGGAGGGGAAGCAGAACGAGCAGTACTTC.

The CDR3 is CASSLGANTEAFF. The CDR3 region has the DNA TGTGCCAGCAGCTTGGGGGCCAACACTGAAGCTTTCTTT. The chain joins TRBV5-6 to TRBJ1-1; D is unresolved. V lost 0 bases and J lost 2, with 5 bases in between. The germline CDR1 and CDR2 sequences are SGHDT and YYEEEE. The CDR3 totals 13 residues.

This chain uses TRBV29-1 with TRBJ1-2, with 8 bases identical to TRBD1. CDR1 SQVTM and CDR2 ANQGSEA come from the germline V gene. Trimming took 3 bases from V and 7 from J; bases not matched to a gene: 4. The CDR3 covers 12 residues. The CDR3 coding sequence is TGCAGCGTTGAGCAGGGGGCGGCTGGCTACACCTTC. Translating gives CSVEQGAAGYTF.

This clone was recorded once. The chain couples TRBV30 to TRBJ2-7; TRBD1 agrees at 10 bases. This CDR3 comprises 15 residues. V gave up 0 bases and J gave up 2 bases; unmatched junction bases: 4. Germline V lookup: CDR1 GTSNPN, CDR2 SVGIG (reference sequence). The CDR3 DNA reads TGTGCCTGGAGTGTACAGGGACAGGGGCCCTACGAGCAGTACTTC. Translation: CAWSVQGQGPYEQYF.

This clone was seen a handful of times. This rearrangement joins TRBV6-1 to TRBJ1-2; tentatively, D is TRBD1 (6 bases). This CDR3 contains 14 residues. CDR1 and CDR2 from the germline V gene are MNHNS and SASEGT. Trimming left V 5 bases short and J 3 bases short, with 13 bases between. The DNA for the CDR3 is TGTGCCAGCAGTCCGCAGGGGTTGGACTATGGCTACACCTTC. It yields the protein CASSPQGLDYGYTF.

The chain has TRBV6-1 and TRBJ1-2; possibly TRBD1 for D (5 bases). The CDR3 length is 14 residues. Trimming removed 5 bases from V and 8 bases from J, with 18 bases in between. The germline gives CDR1 MNHNS, CDR2 SASEGT. CDR3 nucleotide sequence: TGTGCCAGCAGTCTCGGGACTCTCGGACGAGGCTACACCTTC. It is translated as CASSLGTLGRGYTF.

This chain uses TRBV29-1 with TRBJ1-2; 7 nucleotides align to TRBD1. The CDR3 runs 13 residues. Germline CDR1 is SQVTM and CDR2 is ANQGSEA. V lost 3 bases, J lost 8 bases, and 9 bases stayed unmatched. CDR3 DNA sequence: TGCAGCGTTGAGACAGGGAGTACACGGGGCTACACCTTC. It yields the protein CSVETGSTRGYTF. Based on the CDR3 plus reference TRBV29-1 and TRBJ1-2, the full variable domain is SAVISQKPSRDICQRGTSLTIQCQVDSQVTMMFWYRQQPGQSLTLIATANQGSEATYESGFVIDKFPISRPNLTFSTLTVSNMSPEDSSIYLCSVETGSTRGYTFGSGTRLTVV.

The CDR3 coding sequence is TGTGCCAGCTCTCCCGGGACAGATAATCAGCCCCAGCATTTT. This encodes CASSPGTDNQPQHF. V and J are TRBV18 and TRBJ1-5; 7 positions match TRBD1. CDR1 is KGHSH and CDR2 is LQKENI in the germline V gene. The CDR3 extends over 14 amino acids. V was clipped by 6 bases and J by 4 bases; unmatched bases: 6.

CDR3 DNA: TGTGCCAGCATCGCAGACAGGAGACAATATGGCTACACCTTC. Translation: CASIADRRQYGYTF. The chain carries TRBV6-6 and TRBJ1-2, with D tentatively TRBD1 (6 bases). The CDR3 runs to 14 residues. Germline lookup yields CDR1 MNHNY and CDR2 SVGAGI (reference sequence). V was shortened by 7 bases and J by 5 bases, with 17 bases between the two germline ends.

The chain employs TRBV7-9 and TRBJ2-3; D might be TRBD1 (5 bases). The CDR3 covers 15 residues. V gave up 4 bases and J gave up 2 bases, with 13 bases separating them. CDR1 is SEHNR and CDR2 is FQNEAQ in the germline V gene (reference sequence). CDR3 amino acids: CASSSDTSFTDTQYF. The CDR3 DNA sequence: TGTGCCAGCAGCTCGGACACATCCTTCACAGATACGCAGTATTTT. Drawing the rest from reference TRBV7-9 and TRBJ2-3, the complete variable domain is DTGVSQNPRHKITKRGQNVTFRCDPISEHNRLYWYRQTLGQGPEFLTYFQNEAQLEKSRLLSDRFSAERPKGSFSTLEIQRTEQGDSAMYLCASSSDTSFTDTQYFGPGTRLTVL.

The genes are TRBV4-3 and TRBJ2-3; 10 bases match TRBD2. With V trimmed by 0 bases and J by 3 bases, 3 bases remained unmatched. Germline V gene data show CDR1 as LGHNA and CDR2 as YSLEER. The CDR3 spans 16 residues. The CDR3 loop is CASSQDVAGGTDTQYF. As DNA, the CDR3 is TGCGCCAGCAGCCAAGATGTAGCGGGAGGAACAGATACGCAGTATTTT.